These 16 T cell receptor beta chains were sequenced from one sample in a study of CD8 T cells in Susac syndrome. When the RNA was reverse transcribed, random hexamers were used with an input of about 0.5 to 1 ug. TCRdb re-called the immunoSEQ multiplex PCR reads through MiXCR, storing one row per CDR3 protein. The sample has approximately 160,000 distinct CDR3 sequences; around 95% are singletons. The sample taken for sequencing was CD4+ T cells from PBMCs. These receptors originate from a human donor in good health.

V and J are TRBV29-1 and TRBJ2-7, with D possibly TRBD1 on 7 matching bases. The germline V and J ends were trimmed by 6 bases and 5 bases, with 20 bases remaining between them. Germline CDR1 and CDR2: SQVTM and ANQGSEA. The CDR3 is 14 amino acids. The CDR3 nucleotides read TGCAGCGTGTCCGACAGGGCGGGCGGGGACGAGCAGTACTTC. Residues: CSVSDRAGGDEQYF.

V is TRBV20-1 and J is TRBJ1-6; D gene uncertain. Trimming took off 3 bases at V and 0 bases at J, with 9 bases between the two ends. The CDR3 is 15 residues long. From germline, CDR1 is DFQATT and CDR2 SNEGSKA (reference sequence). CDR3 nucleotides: TGCAGTGCTAGGTCCCCGGGCTCCTATAATTCACCCCTCCACTTT. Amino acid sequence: CSARSPGSYNSPLHF.

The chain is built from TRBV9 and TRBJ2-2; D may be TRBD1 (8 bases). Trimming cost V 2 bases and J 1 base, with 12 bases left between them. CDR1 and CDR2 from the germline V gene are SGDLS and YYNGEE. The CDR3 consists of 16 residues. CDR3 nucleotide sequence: TGTGCCAGCAGCGTGAGCGGGACAGGGAACACCGGGGAGCTGTTTTTT. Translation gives CASSVSGTGNTGELFF. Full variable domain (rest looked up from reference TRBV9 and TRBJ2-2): DSGVTQTPKHLITATGQRVTLRCSPRSGDLSVYWYQQSLDQGLQFLIQYYNGEERAKGNILERFSAQQFPDLHSELNLSSLELGDSALYFCASSVSGTGNTGELFFGEGSRLTVL.

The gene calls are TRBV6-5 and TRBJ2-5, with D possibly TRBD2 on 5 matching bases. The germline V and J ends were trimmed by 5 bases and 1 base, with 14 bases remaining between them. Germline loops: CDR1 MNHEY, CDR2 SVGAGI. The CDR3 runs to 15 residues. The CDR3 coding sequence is TGTGCCAGCAGTACCGTGAGCGGAGGCCAAGAGACCCAGTACTTC. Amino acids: CASSTVSGGQETQYF.

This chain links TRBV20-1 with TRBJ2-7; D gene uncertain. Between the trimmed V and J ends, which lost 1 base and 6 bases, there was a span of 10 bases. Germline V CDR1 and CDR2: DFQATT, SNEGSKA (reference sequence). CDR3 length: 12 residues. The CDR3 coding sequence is TGCAGTGCTAGAGTGGCAAGTGTCGAGCAGTACTTC. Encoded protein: CSARVASVEQYF.

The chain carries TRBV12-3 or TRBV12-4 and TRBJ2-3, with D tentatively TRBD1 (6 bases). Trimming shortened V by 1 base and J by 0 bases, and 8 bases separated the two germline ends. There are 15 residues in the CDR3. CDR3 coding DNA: TGTGCCAGCAGTTTAGGGACAGTGAGCACAGATACGCAGTATTTT. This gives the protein CASSLGTVSTDTQYF.

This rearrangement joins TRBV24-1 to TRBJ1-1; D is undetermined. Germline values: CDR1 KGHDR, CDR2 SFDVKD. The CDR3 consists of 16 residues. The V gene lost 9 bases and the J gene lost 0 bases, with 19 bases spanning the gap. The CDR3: CATRVTLRYMNTEAFF. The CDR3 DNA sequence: TGTGCCACCCGAGTTACCCTACGGTACATGAACACTGAAGCTTTCTTT.

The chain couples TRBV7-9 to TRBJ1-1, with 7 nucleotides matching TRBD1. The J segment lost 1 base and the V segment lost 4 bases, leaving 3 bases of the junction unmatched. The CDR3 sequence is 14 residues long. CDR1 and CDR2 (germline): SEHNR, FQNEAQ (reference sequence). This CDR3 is CASSSRDRNTEAFF. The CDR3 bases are TGTGCCAGCAGCTCCCGGGACAGGAACACTGAAGCTTTCTTT. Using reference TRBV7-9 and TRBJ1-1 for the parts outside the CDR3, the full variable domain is DTGVSQNPRHKITKRGQNVTFRCDPISEHNRLYWYRQTLGQGPEFLTYFQNEAQLEKSRLLSDRFSAERPKGSFSTLEIQRTEQGDSAMYLCASSSRDRNTEAFFGQGTRLTVV.

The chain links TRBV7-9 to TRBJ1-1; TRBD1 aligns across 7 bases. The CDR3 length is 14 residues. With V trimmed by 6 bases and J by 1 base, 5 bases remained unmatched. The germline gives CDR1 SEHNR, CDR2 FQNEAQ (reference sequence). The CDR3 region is CASRPTGKNTEAFF. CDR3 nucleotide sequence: TGTGCCAGCAGACCGACAGGGAAGAACACTGAAGCTTTCTTT.

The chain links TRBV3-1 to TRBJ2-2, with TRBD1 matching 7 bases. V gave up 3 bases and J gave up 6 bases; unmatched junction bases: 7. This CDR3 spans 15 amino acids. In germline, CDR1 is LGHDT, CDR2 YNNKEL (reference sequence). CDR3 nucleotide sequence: TGTGCCAGCAGCCAGGTGCGACAGGGCGCCGGGGAGCTGTTTTTT. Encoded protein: CASSQVRQGAGELFF.

The chain's CDR3 is CASSYKDMNTEAFF. CDR3 bases: TGCGCCAGCAGTTACAAAGACATGAACACTGAAGCTTTCTTT. The chain employs TRBV5-1 and TRBJ1-1; D not certain. The CDR3 runs to 14 residues. V was cut by 5 bases and J by 0 bases, with 11 bases left in between. Looked up from germline, CDR1 is SGHRS and CDR2 is YFSETQ.

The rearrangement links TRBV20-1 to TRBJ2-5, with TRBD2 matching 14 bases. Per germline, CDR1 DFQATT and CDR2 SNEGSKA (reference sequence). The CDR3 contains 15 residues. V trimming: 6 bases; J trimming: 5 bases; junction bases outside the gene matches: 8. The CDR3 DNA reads TGCAGTGCGGGACTAGCGGGGGCGGTGAGGGAGACCCAGTACTTC. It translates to CSAGLAGAVRETQYF.

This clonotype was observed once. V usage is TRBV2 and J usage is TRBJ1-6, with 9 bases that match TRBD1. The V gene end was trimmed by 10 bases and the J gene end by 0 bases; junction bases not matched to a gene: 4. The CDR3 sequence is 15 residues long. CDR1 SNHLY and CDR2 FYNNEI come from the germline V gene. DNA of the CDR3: TGTGCCACCGGACAGGGGAGCTCCTATAATTCACCCCTCCACTTT. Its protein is CATGQGSSYNSPLHF.

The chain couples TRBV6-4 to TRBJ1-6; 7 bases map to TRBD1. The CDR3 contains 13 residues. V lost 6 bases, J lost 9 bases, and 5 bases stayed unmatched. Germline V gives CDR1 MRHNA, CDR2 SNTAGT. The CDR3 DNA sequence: TGTGCCAGCAGGACAGGGATCCGTTCACCCCTCCACTTT. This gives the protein CASRTGIRSPLHF.

The CDR3 loop is CASSLQPGQGYEQYF. The CDR3 region has the DNA TGTGCCAGCAGCTTACAACCGGGACAGGGATACGAGCAGTACTTC. The chain couples TRBV7-8 to TRBJ2-7, with 9 bases fitting TRBD1. With 2 bases clipped from V and 4 bases from J, the junction kept 6 bases outside the gene matches. The CDR3 has 15 amino acids. CDR1 and CDR2 from the germline V gene are SGHVS and FQNEAQ.

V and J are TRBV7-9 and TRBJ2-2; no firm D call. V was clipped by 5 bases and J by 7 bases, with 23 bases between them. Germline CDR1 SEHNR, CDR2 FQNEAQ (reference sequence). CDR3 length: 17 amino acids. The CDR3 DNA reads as TGTGCCAGCAGCCAACCGGAACGTGTACAGACGGGCGGGGAGCTGTTTTTT. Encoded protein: CASSQPERVQTGGELFF.